These 9 T cell receptor beta chains share one sample of origin, sequenced in a study of blood T cell repertoires in COVID-19. Generated by immunoSEQ multiplex PCR, the TCRdb table keeps only in-frame clones and is missing some. The sample shows around 94,000 clones, roughly 84% of them seen only once. The sequencing input was peripheral blood. The source of these receptors is a human donor in a cohort sampled during active COVID-19.

V is TRBV5-1 and J is TRBJ2-7; possible D gene TRBD1, 6 bases. The V end was cut by 4 bases, the J end by 0 bases, with 14 bases between. The CDR3 is 15 amino acids. The germline V gene encodes CDR1 SGHRS and CDR2 YFSETQ. The CDR3 DNA reads as TGCGCCAGCAGCCTGTTCGGACAGAGCTCCTACGAGCAGTACTTC. Its protein product is CASSLFGQSSYEQYF. Looking up the rest from reference TRBV5-1 and TRBJ2-7 gives the full variable domain: KAGVTQTPRYLIKTRGQQVTLSCSPISGHRSVSWYQQTPGQGLQFLFEYFSETQRNKGNFPGRFSGRQFSNSRSEMNVSTLELGDSALYLCASSLFGQSSYEQYFGPGTRLTVT.

This chain connects TRBV4-2 to TRBJ2-3; 9 bases align to TRBD2. Germline CDR1 and CDR2: LGHNA and YNFKEQ. The CDR3 runs to 15 residues. Trimming removed 5 bases from V and 4 bases from J; junction bases left unmatched: 7. CDR3 amino acids: CASSTGTSSPDTQYF. The CDR3 bases are TGTGCCAGCAGCACCGGGACTAGCAGCCCAGATACGCAGTATTTT.

In its sample, this clone was seen a few times. The chain recombines TRBV19 with TRBJ1-6; D is ambiguous. The CDR3 consists of 13 residues. Germline V lookup: CDR1 LNHDA, CDR2 SQIVND (reference sequence). The V and J ends lost 5 bases and 8 bases respectively, with 10 bases between them. CDR3: CASSSVRDSPLHF. The CDR3 nucleotides are TGTGCCAGTAGTTCAGTGCGGGATTCACCCCTCCACTTT.

In nucleotides, the CDR3 is TGTGCCTGGGCCCGGACAGGCCGTAATGAAAAACTGTTTTTT. Its protein product is CAWARTGRNEKLFF. This rearrangement joins TRBV30 to TRBJ1-4; 7 bases fit TRBD1. V dropped 5 bases and J dropped 4; count of bases not matched to a gene: 7. CDR1 GTSNPN and CDR2 SVGIG come from the germline V gene (reference sequence). The CDR3 covers 14 residues.

The chain links TRBV9 to TRBJ2-3, with 9 bases aligning to TRBD1. Germline V gives CDR1 SGDLS, CDR2 YYNGEE. V dropped 10 bases and J dropped 3; count of bases not matched to a gene: 9. The CDR3 spans 14 residues. CDR3 in amino acids: CASTGTGTTDTQYF. The CDR3, as DNA: TGTGCCTCCACCGGGACAGGGACGACAGATACGCAGTATTTT.

J is TRBJ1-6 and V is TRBV12-3 or TRBV12-4, with a weak D call TRBD1 (5 bases). The V end was cut by 6 bases, the J end by 6 bases, with 9 bases between. This CDR3 spans 13 amino acids. The CDR3 loop reads CASRRQTNSPLHF. The CDR3 DNA follows: TGTGCCAGCAGGCGACAGACTAATTCACCCCTCCACTTT.

This clone was detected only once. The V call is TRBV5-1, the J call TRBJ2-5, with D perhaps TRBD1 (5 bases). CDR3 length: 14 residues. Trimming stripped 2 bases from V and 5 bases from J, with 13 bases between. Germline V gene data show CDR1 as SGHRS and CDR2 as YFSETQ. CDR3 DNA: TGCGCCAGCAGCTTATCAGGGATCGAGGAGACCCAGTACTTC. Its protein product is CASSLSGIEETQYF. Together with reference TRBV5-1 and TRBJ2-5, the CDR3 gives the full variable domain: KAGVTQTPRYLIKTRGQQVTLSCSPISGHRSVSWYQQTPGQGLQFLFEYFSETQRNKGNFPGRFSGRQFSNSRSEMNVSTLELGDSALYLCASSLSGIEETQYFGPGTRLLVL.

V is TRBV7-2 and J is TRBJ2-3; 8 positions match TRBD2. Looked up from germline, CDR1 is SGHTA and CDR2 is FQGNSA. The CDR3 runs 17 residues. V lost 4 bases and J lost 3; bases outside the gene matches: 12. In DNA, the CDR3 is TGTGCCAGCAGCTACCCCGGCGGGGGGCCGGGGACAGATACGCAGTATTTT. Amino acid sequence: CASSYPGGGPGTDTQYF.

The chain is built from TRBV27 and TRBJ2-4, with a tentative D call TRBD2 (6 bases). The CDR3 length is 16 residues. V gave up 6 bases and J gave up 0 bases, with 15 bases separating them. The V gene's germline CDR1 is MNHEY and CDR2 SMNVEV (reference sequence). Here the CDR3 DNA reads TGTGCCAGCAGCTTCCCTGACGGGGGAGCCAAAAACATTCAGTACTTC. Translated: CASSFPDGGAKNIQYF.